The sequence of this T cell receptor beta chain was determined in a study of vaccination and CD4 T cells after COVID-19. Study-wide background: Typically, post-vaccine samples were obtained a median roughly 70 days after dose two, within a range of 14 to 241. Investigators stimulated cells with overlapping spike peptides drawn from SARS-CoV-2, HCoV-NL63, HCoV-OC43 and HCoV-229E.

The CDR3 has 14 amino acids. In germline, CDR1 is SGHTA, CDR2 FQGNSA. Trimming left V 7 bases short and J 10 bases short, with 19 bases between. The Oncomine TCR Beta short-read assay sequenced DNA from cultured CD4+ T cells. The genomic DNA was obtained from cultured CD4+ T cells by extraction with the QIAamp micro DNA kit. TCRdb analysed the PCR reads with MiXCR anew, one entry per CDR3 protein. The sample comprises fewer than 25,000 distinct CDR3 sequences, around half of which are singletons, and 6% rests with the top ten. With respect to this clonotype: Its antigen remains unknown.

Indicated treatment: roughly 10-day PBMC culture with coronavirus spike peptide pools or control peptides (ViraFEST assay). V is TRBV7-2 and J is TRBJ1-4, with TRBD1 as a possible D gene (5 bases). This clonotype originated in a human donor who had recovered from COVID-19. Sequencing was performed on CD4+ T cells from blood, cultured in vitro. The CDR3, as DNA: TGTGCCAGCAATCCGGGGCGGGGCTTTGGAAAACTGTTTTTT. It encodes CASNPGRGFGKLFF.